This section outlines one TCR beta chain sequence together with its context. Antigen: not known. This entry belongs to a study of T cell responses to AZD1222 COVID-19 vaccine. Profiled with immunoSEQ multiplex PCR; TCRdb holds only in-frame clones, not every one. The data show approximately 170,000 clones, about 83% seen once. Study findings and constraints: The donors showed a predominance of white British ancestry and of females, with possible underestimation of clonal diversity. Only 5 or 6 AZD1222 recipients were seropositive at baseline.

The CDR3 contains 13 residues. With 4 bases removed from V and 6 bases from J, the gap between germline ends came to 9 bases. CDR1 is SNHLY and CDR2 is FYNNEI in the germline V gene. This chain uses TRBV2 with TRBJ2-2, with unresolved D. This TCR came from an adult who received the AZD1222 COVID-19 vaccine. The material sequenced was peripheral blood, taken 28 days after the second AZD1222 dose. CDR3 in DNA: TGTGCCAGCAGTGTGGTGGCTGCCGGGGAGCTGTTTTTT. As protein: CASSVVAAGELFF.